These 17 T cell receptor beta chains share one sample of origin, sequenced in a study of T-cell memory formation after mild COVID-19. TCRdb re-called the 5' RACE reads through MiXCR, storing one row per CDR3 protein. The data hold hundreds of thousands of distinct CDR3 sequences, with around a quarter observed a single time. Sequences were obtained from PBMCs or a T cell subset sorted from them (not recorded which). These receptors were obtained from an adult woman who had mild COVID-19 (a few samples of this study predate the infection). Cell type and time point are not known.

This clonotype occurred a few times. The chain couples TRBV12-3 or TRBV12-4 to TRBJ1-5; 8 bases map to TRBD1. The V gene end was trimmed by 6 bases and the J gene end by 6 bases; junction bases not matched to a gene: 7. This CDR3 contains 14 residues. The CDR3 DNA is TGTGCCAGCAGCCGTCCAGGGGGCGGTCAGCCCCAGCATTTT. It is translated as CASSRPGGGQPQHF.

The J gene is TRBJ2-7, the V gene TRBV18; 10 bases are a match to TRBD1. The CDR3 sequence is 15 residues long. Germline V lookup: CDR1 KGHSH, CDR2 LQKENI. V was clipped by 5 bases and J by 5 bases; unmatched bases: 9. The CDR3 coding sequence is TGTGCCAGCTCATTGGCGGGACAGGGGACCCACGAGCAGTACTTC. Protein sequence: CASSLAGQGTHEQYF.

The J gene is TRBJ1-5, the V gene TRBV4-1; D might be TRBD1 (5 bases). There are 15 residues in the CDR3. Germline loops: CDR1 MGHRA, CDR2 YSYEKL. Deletions cut 0 bases from V and 2 bases from J, with 8 bases between. The CDR3 sequence is CASSQDRVRNQPQHF. As DNA, the CDR3 is TGCGCCAGCAGCCAAGACAGGGTACGCAATCAGCCCCAGCATTTT.

This chain connects TRBV29-1 to TRBJ2-1, with 9 bases identical to TRBD2. The CDR3 length is 15 residues. Germline V CDR1 and CDR2: SQVTM, ANQGSEA. The V gene end was trimmed by 7 bases and the J gene end by 7 bases; junction bases not matched to a gene: 14. CDR3 coding DNA: TGCAGCGGTTTAGCGGGGAGCGGGGGGAAGAATGAGCAGTTCTTC. As protein: CSGLAGSGGKNEQFF.

The rearrangement links TRBV18 to TRBJ2-7, with a tentative D call TRBD2 (6 bases). CDR3 length: 17 amino acids. Trimming stripped 5 bases from V and 0 bases from J, with 20 bases between. From germline, CDR1 is KGHSH and CDR2 LQKENI. The CDR3 region has the DNA TGTGCCAGCTCATGGGTGAGGGACTCATCCAGCTCCTACGAGCAGTACTTC. Encoded protein: CASSWVRDSSSSYEQYF.

This clonotype was seen only a few times. The chain carries TRBV7-6 and TRBJ2-3, with 7 bases identical to TRBD2. This CDR3 has 16 residues. The germline gives CDR1 SGHVS, CDR2 FNYEAQ. J was trimmed by 2 bases and V by 6 bases; bases with no gene match: 11. CDR3: CASSLLNAGATDTQYF. CDR3 sequence (DNA): TGTGCCAGCAGTTTACTTAACGCGGGAGCCACAGATACGCAGTATTTT.

The sample holds a few counts of this clonotype. CDR3 amino acids: CASSRWADRPLDEQFF. In nucleotides, the CDR3 is TGCGCCAGCAGCCGTTGGGCGGACAGGCCACTCGATGAGCAGTTCTTC. The chain couples TRBV5-1 to TRBJ2-1, with 7 positions matching TRBD1. With V trimmed by 4 bases and J by 8 bases, 15 bases remained unmatched. The CDR3 is 16 amino acids. Germline CDR1 is SGHRS and CDR2 is YFSETQ.

V gene TRBV9 combines with J gene TRBJ1-1; D unclear. The V and J ends lost 0 bases and 1 base respectively, with 10 bases between them. CDR1 is SGDLS and CDR2 is YYNGEE in the germline V gene. This CDR3 contains 15 residues. The DNA for the CDR3 is TGTGCCAGCAGCGTAGATGGCACATCGAACACTGAAGCTTTCTTT. Translating it yields CASSVDGTSNTEAFF.

This clonotype was seen repeatedly, ten times or more. Relative to the germline gene, one junction end is altered; a read error may explain this. This chain connects TRBV6-5 to TRBJ1-1; D unresolved. Germline CDR1 MNHEY, CDR2 SVGAGI. This CDR3 has 15 residues. For the CDR3, the DNA is TGTGCCAGCAGCTACTTAGCGACGGTGAACACTGAAGCTTTCTTT. Its translation is CASSYLATVNTEAFF.

This clonotype was seen a few times. The rearrangement uses TRBV25-1 and TRBJ2-5; 16 nucleotides match TRBD2. The junction had 9 bases not matched to a gene; V was cut back by 7 bases and J by 1 base. This CDR3 contains 18 residues. Germline-derived CDR1 and CDR2 are MGHDK and SYGVNS. The CDR3 sequence is CASTEGGTSGGVQETQYF. DNA for the CDR3: TGTGCCAGCACCGAAGGAGGGACTAGCGGGGGGGTCCAAGAGACCCAGTACTTC.

The V and J genes are TRBV27 and TRBJ1-5, with D uncertain. V shed 1 base and J shed 0 bases, with 10 bases lying between them. Germline V gene sequence: CDR1 MNHEY, CDR2 SMNVEV (reference sequence). The CDR3 is 16 amino acids. The CDR3 here is CASSLLGRVSNQPQHF. The DNA for the CDR3 is TGTGCCAGCAGTTTATTAGGCCGGGTTAGCAATCAGCCCCAGCATTTT.

This chain links TRBV2 with TRBJ1-5; D remains ambiguous. From germline, CDR1 is SNHLY and CDR2 FYNNEI. The CDR3 length is 16 residues. With 5 bases removed from V and 6 bases from J, the gap between germline ends came to 20 bases. CDR3 protein: CASSRHPSGVSQPQHF. The DNA of the CDR3 is TGTGCCAGCAGTAGACACCCTTCGGGAGTGAGTCAGCCCCAGCATTTT.

This rearrangement joins TRBV12-3 or TRBV12-4 to TRBJ2-7; D is uncertain. V dropped 3 bases and J dropped 2 bases, with 20 bases sitting between them. CDR3 length: 17 residues. CDR3 in DNA: TGTGCCAGCAGTTTTGTAAGGGTCACGAACATTCCCTACGAGCAGTACTTC. As protein: CASSFVRVTNIPYEQYF.

The V gene is TRBV7-9, the J gene TRBJ2-1, with 8 bases matching TRBD1. Germline lookup yields CDR1 SEHNR and CDR2 FQNEAQ (reference sequence). CDR3 length: 16 residues. Unmatched junction bases numbered 6, after V lost 1 base and J lost 4 bases. CDR3: CASSLGQGARYNEQFF. The DNA for the CDR3 is TGTGCCAGCAGCTTAGGTCAGGGGGCGAGGTACAATGAGCAGTTCTTC.

The rearrangement joins TRBV5-6 to TRBJ2-2; D is possibly TRBD1 or TRBD2 (5 bases each). The CDR3 has 15 residues. V was trimmed by 1 base and J by 4 bases, leaving 11 bases between them. The V gene's germline CDR1 is SGHDT and CDR2 YYEEEE. Here the CDR3 reads CASSLWGSRTGELFF. DNA of the CDR3: TGTGCCAGCAGCTTGTGGGGGAGTCGCACCGGGGAGCTGTTTTTT.

The gene calls are TRBV7-9 and TRBJ2-1, with 11 bases matching TRBD1. CDR3 length: 20 residues. J gave up 0 bases and V 0 bases, and 10 bases lay outside the gene matches. Looked up from germline, CDR1 is SEHNR and CDR2 is FQNEAQ (reference sequence). The CDR3 sequence is CASSLAWTGGAVRSYNEQFF. Written as DNA, the CDR3 is TGTGCCAGCAGCTTAGCGTGGACAGGGGGCGCCGTCCGCTCCTACAATGAGCAGTTCTTC. Based on the CDR3 plus reference TRBV7-9 and TRBJ2-1, the full variable domain is DTGVSQNPRHKITKRGQNVTFRCDPISEHNRLYWYRQTLGQGPEFLTYFQNEAQLEKSRLLSDRFSAERPKGSFSTLEIQRTEQGDSAMYLCASSLAWTGGAVRSYNEQFFGPGTRLTVL.

This clonotype was picked up a small number of times. This chain links TRBV6-2 or TRBV6-3 with TRBJ2-7, with 10 bases fitting TRBD2. The CDR3 length is 14 residues. Germline V gives CDR1 MNHEY, CDR2 SVGEGT. V dropped 6 bases and J dropped 1; count of bases not matched to a gene: 3. This chain's CDR3 is CASRLAGASYEQYF. The CDR3 DNA sequence: TGTGCCAGCAGGCTAGCGGGAGCGTCCTACGAGCAGTACTTC.